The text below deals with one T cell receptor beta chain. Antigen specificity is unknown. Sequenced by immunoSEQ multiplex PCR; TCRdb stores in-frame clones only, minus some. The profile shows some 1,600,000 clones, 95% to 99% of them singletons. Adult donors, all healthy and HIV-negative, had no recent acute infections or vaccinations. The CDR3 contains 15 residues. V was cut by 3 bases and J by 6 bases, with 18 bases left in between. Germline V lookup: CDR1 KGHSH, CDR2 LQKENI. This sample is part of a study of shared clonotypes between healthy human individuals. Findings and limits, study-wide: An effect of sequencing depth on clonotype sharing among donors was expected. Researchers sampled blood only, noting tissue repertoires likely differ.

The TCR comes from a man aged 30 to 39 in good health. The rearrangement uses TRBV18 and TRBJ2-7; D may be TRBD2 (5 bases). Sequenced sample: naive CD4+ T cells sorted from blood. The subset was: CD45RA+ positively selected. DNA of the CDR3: TGTGCCAGCTCACCCTTAGAGCGGCAAGGATTCGAGCAGTACTTC. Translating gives CASSPLERQGFEQYF.